This record covers a single T cell receptor (beta chain). Antigen specificity is unknown. The sample comes from a study of T cell responses to AZD1222 COVID-19 vaccine. About the research overall: Pooling was applied to second doses at about 4 or about 12 weeks.

Sequenced by immunoSEQ multiplex PCR; TCRdb stores in-frame clones only, minus some. The table shows over 70,000 clones, with approximately 81% occurring only once. Findings and limits, study-wide: Donors, mostly white British, included more females; clonal diversity was possibly underestimated. Baseline testing showed seropositivity in only six AZD1222 recipients. Unmutated variant regions are reportedly targeted by nearly half of spike-specific TCRs.

The sequence was obtained from an adult in good health. Sequencing used peripheral blood, obtained on day 0 of AZD1222 vaccination.

The CDR3 bases are TGTGCCAGCAGCTCCGCTCCGACTAGCGGAAGCACAGATACGCAGTATTTT. It translates to CASSSAPTSGSTDTQYF. This rearrangement joins TRBV5-4 to TRBJ2-3, with 9 bases identical to TRBD2. This CDR3 contains 17 residues. Germline V gives CDR1 SGHNT, CDR2 YYREEE (reference sequence). Germline trimming cut 3 bases from V and 0 bases from J; bases unmatched to any gene: 8.